This TCR beta chain was sequenced during a study of siplizumab effects on memory and regulatory T cells. Between the trimmed V and J ends, which lost 1 base and 11 bases, there was a span of 9 bases. The germline V gene has CDR1 MGHRA and CDR2 YSYEKL. This CDR3 spans 12 amino acids. Sequencing was performed with immunoSEQ multiplex PCR; in TCRdb, only in-frame clones are kept and a portion is missing. The sample shows fewer than 60,000 clones, roughly 92% of them seen only once. The clonotype originates from a human donor in good health. The chain has TRBV4-1 and TRBJ1-3; D is ambiguous. The sample was CD8+ T cells sorted from blood. The DNA for the CDR3 is TGCGCCAGCAGCCAAGGAGCACATTCCATATATTTT. Protein product: CASSQGAHSIYF.